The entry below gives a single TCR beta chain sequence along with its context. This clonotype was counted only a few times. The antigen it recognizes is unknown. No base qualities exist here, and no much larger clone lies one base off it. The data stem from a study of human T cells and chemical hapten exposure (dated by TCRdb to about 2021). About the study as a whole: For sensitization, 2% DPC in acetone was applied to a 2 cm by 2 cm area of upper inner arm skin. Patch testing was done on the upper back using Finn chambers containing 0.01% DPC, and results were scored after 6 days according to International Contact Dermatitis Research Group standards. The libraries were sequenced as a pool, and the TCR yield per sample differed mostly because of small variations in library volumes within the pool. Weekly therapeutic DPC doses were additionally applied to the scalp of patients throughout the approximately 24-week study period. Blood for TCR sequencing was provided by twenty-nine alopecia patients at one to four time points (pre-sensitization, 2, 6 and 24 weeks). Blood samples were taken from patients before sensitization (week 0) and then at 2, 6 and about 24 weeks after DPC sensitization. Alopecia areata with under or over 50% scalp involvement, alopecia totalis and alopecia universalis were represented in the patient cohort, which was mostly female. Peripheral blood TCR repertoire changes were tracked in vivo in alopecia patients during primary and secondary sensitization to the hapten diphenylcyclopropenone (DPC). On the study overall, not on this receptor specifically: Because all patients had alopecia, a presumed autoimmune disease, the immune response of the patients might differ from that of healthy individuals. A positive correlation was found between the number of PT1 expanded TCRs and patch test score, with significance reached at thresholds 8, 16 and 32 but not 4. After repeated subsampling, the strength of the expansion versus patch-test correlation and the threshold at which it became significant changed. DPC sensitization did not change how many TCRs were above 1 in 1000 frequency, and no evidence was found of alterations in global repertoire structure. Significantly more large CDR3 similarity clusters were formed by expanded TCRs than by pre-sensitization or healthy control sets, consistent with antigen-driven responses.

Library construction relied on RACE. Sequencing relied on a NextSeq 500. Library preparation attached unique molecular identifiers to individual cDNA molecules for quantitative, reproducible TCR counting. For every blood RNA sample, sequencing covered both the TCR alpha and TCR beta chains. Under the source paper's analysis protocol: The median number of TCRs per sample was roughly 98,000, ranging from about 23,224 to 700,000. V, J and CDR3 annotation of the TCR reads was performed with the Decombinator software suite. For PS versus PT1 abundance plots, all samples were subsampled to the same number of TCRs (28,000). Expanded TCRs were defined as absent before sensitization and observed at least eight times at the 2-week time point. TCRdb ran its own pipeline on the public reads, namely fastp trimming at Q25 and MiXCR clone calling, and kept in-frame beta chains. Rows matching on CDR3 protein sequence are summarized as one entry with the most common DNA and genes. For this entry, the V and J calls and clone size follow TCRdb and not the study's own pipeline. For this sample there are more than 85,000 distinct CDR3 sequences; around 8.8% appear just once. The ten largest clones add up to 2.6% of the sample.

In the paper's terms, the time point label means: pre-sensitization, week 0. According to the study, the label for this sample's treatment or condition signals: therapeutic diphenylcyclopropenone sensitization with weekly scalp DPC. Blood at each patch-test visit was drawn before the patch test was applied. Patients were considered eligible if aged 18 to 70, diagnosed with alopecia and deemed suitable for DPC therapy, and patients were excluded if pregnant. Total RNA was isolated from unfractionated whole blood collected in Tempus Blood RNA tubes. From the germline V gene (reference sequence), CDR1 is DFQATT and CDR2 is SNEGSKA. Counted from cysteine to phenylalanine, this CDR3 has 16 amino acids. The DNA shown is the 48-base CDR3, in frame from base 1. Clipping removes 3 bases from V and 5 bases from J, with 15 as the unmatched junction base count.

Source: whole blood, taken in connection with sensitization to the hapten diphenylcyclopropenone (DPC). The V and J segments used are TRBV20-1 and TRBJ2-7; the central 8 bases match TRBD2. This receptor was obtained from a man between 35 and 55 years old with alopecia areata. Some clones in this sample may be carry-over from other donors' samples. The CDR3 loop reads CSARLGLAGNQDEQYF. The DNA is TGCAGTGCTAGGTTAGGACTAGCAGGAAACCAGGACGAGCAGTACTTC.